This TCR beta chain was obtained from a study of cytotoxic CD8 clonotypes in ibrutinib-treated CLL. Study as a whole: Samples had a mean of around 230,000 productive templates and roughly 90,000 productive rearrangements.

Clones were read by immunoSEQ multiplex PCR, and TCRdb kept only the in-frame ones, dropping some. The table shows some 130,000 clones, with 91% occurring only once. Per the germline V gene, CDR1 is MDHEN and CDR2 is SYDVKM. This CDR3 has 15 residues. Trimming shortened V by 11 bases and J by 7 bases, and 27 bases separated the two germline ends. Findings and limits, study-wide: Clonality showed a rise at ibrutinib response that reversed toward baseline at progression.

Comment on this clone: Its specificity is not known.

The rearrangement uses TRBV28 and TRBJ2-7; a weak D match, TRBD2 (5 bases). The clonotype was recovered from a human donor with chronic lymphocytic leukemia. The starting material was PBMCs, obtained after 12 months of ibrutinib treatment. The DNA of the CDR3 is TGTGCCGCATCGGGCGAAACGATCCCGACGGGAGAGCAGTACTTC. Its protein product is CAASGETIPTGEQYF.